Below are 17 T cell receptor beta chains sequenced from a single sample in a study of CD8+ T cells in alopecia areata. Reverse transcribed after extraction, RNA yielded cDNA as the sequencing template. Assay: immunoSEQ multiplex PCR; the TCRdb copy retains only in-frame clones and omits some. This sample has 60,000 to 85,000 clones, with 29% found just once. Regarding treatment: oral pan-JAK inhibitor, 5-10 mg twice daily. The source was CD8+ T cells sorted from blood, collected at week 4, from a patient treated with tofacitinib. The receptors here all came from a human donor with alopecia areata.

The V call is TRBV29-1, the J call TRBJ1-2; D gene ambiguous. CDR3 size: 13 residues. CDR1 and CDR2 (germline): SQVTM, ANQGSEA. Trimming removed 6 bases from V and 7 bases from J, with 18 bases in between. The CDR3 reads CSVPRATEAGYTF. The CDR3 bases are TGCAGCGTACCCCGGGCCACTGAGGCTGGCTACACCTTC.

This clone has a handful of counts. In DNA form, the CDR3 reads TGTGCCAGCAGGAGTGGGACTTTCCCCTACGAGCAGTACTTC. Amino acid sequence: CASRSGTFPYEQYF. The V call is TRBV6-5, the J call TRBJ2-7; D might be TRBD2 (6 bases). The CDR3 is made up of 14 amino acids. Looked up from germline, CDR1 is MNHEY and CDR2 is SVGAGI. Trimming removed 6 bases at V and 2 bases at J, with 14 bases between.

The chain combines TRBV4-1 with TRBJ1-4; 9 bases are a match to TRBD1. Germline V lookup: CDR1 MGHRA, CDR2 YSYEKL. There are 17 residues in the CDR3. Germline trimming cut 1 base from V and 1 base from J; bases unmatched to any gene: 4. Here the CDR3 reads CASSQGQGVGTNEKLFF. As DNA, the CDR3 is TGCGCCAGCAGCCAAGGACAGGGGGTTGGAACTAATGAAAAACTGTTTTTT.

The genes are TRBV23-1 and TRBJ2-2; a weak D match, TRBD2 (6 bases). TRBV23-1 is flagged as an ORF with uncertain function. There are 17 residues in the CDR3. Trimming shortened V by 4 bases and J by 4 bases, and 19 bases separated the two germline ends. CDR3 protein: CASSRPQGRECTGELFF. CDR3 DNA: TGCGCCAGCAGTCGCCCTCAGGGCCGGGAGTGCACCGGGGAGCTGTTTTTT.

The count of this clone is one. The chain combines TRBV6-5 with TRBJ2-2; 8 nucleotides line up with TRBD2. The germline CDR1 and CDR2 sequences are MNHEY and SVGAGI. V trimming: 5 bases; J trimming: 1 base; junction bases outside the gene matches: 3. This CDR3 spans 15 amino acids. CDR3 in amino acids: CASSPGTRNTGELFF. For the CDR3, the DNA is TGTGCCAGCAGTCCCGGGACTAGGAACACCGGGGAGCTGTTTTTT.

There are a few counts of this clone. V usage is TRBV27 and J usage is TRBJ1-1, with D possibly matching TRBD1 (5 bases). Germline V gene sequence: CDR1 MNHEY, CDR2 SMNVEV (reference sequence). There are 15 residues in the CDR3. The V end was cut by 2 bases, the J end by 0 bases, with 10 bases between. CDR3 DNA sequence: TGTGCCAGCAGTTTAGCAGGGCACATGAACACTGAAGCTTTCTTT. Amino acids: CASSLAGHMNTEAFF.

This clone showed up just a few times. J is TRBJ2-1 and V is TRBV29-1; the match to TRBD1 covers 7 bases. J gave up 4 bases and V 1 base, and 10 bases lay outside the gene matches. The germline V gene encodes CDR1 SQVTM and CDR2 ANQGSEA. This CDR3 is 16 amino acids long. The CDR3 sequence is CSVEGWEQGVYNEQFF. The CDR3, as DNA: TGCAGCGTTGAAGGATGGGAGCAGGGGGTTTACAATGAGCAGTTCTTC.

In the case of this clone: Other nucleotide sequences in the sample specify the same CDR3. The chain carries TRBV29-1 and TRBJ1-3, with TRBD1 matching over 9 bases. V shed 4 bases, J shed 2 bases, and the junction held 0 bases outside the gene matches. Germline loops: CDR1 SQVTM, CDR2 ANQGSEA. This CDR3 comprises 13 residues. This CDR3 is CSVGQGAGNTIYF. CDR3 sequence (DNA): TGCAGCGTTGGACAGGGGGCTGGAAACACCATATATTTT.

The rearrangement joins TRBV27 to TRBJ1-2; tentative D call: TRBD1 (5 bases). This CDR3 comprises 14 residues. CDR1 and CDR2 from the germline V gene are MNHEY and SMNVEV (reference sequence). V lost 3 bases, J lost 2 bases, and 10 bases lay in between. The CDR3 reads CASSFIDSNYGYTF. CDR3 sequence (DNA): TGTGCCAGCAGTTTTATCGACAGCAACTATGGCTACACCTTC.

This clone was detected only a few times. This rearrangement joins TRBV2 to TRBJ1-2; TRBD1 matches 10 bases. Germline V gene sequence: CDR1 SNHLY, CDR2 FYNNEI. After removal of 7 bases from V and 6 bases from J, the junction contained 5 bases not matched to a gene. CDR3 length: 13 residues. CDR3 protein: CASIGTGDHGYTF. The CDR3, as DNA: TGTGCCAGCATTGGGACAGGGGATCATGGCTACACCTTC.

This clone was observed once. For the CDR3, the DNA is TGTGCCACCAGCGGGGGGACTTTAAACACAGATACGCAGTATTTT. Protein product: CATSGGTLNTDTQYF. This chain uses TRBV15 with TRBJ2-3, with a weak D call TRBD2 (6 bases). The CDR3 contains 15 residues. Germline V gene lookup returns CDR1 LNHNV and CDR2 YYDKDF (reference sequence). V lost 5 bases to trimming and J lost 2 bases, with 14 bases between them.

This chain uses TRBV5-6 with TRBJ2-7; no clear D. The CDR3 totals 13 residues. In germline, CDR1 is SGHDT, CDR2 YYEEEE. The V gene lost 0 bases and the J gene lost 3 bases, with 7 bases spanning the gap. CDR3 sequence (DNA): TGTGCCAGCAGCTTGGGGGCCGTCTACGAGCAGTACTTC. Translated, it gives CASSLGAVYEQYF.

CDR3 DNA sequence: TGTGCCAGCAGCGCCCCATCCAGGGAGGACATTCAGTACTTC. Its translation is CASSAPSREDIQYF. This chain connects TRBV9 to TRBJ2-4, with a tentative D call TRBD2 (6 bases). Between the trimmed V and J ends, which lost 3 bases and 8 bases, there was a span of 15 bases. The CDR3 totals 14 residues. Germline lookup yields CDR1 SGDLS and CDR2 YYNGEE.

This clone was detected only a few times. The V gene is TRBV6-1, the J gene TRBJ2-5; D is possibly TRBD1 or TRBD2 (5 bases each). The length of the CDR3 is 14 residues. Trimming pared 2 bases from V and 1 base from J, leaving 8 bases between. Germline V gives CDR1 MNHNS, CDR2 SASEGT. The CDR3 DNA is TGTGCCAGCAGTGAATGGGGACCCCAAGAGACCCAGTACTTC. Translated: CASSEWGPQETQYF.

The rearrangement joins TRBV28 to TRBJ2-7; a possible D gene is TRBD1 (6 bases). V was clipped by 6 bases and J by 3 bases, with 15 bases between them. The germline CDR1 and CDR2 sequences are MDHEN and SYDVKM. This CDR3 spans 14 amino acids. The CDR3 bases are TGTGCCAGCAGACCCCAACAGGGATTCTACGAGCAGTACTTC. It codes for CASRPQQGFYEQYF.

This clone was counted a few times. V usage is TRBV14 and J usage is TRBJ2-5; no clear D. The V end lost 1 base, the J end lost 2 bases, and 8 bases lay between the germline ends. The germline gives CDR1 SGHDN, CDR2 FVKESK. The CDR3 length is 14 residues. CDR3 region: CASSQVQLQETQYF. For the CDR3, the DNA is TGTGCCAGCAGCCAAGTCCAACTTCAAGAGACCCAGTACTTC.

This chain joins TRBV6-1 and TRBJ2-5; 12 nucleotides match TRBD2. This CDR3 contains 17 residues. The V segment lost 5 bases and the J segment 3 bases; nucleotides outside the gene matches: 10. Germline-derived CDR1 and CDR2 are MNHNS and SASEGT. The CDR3 bases are TGTGCCAGCAGTCAAGGTGCTAGCGGGAGGGCCGAAGAGACCCAGTACTTC. This encodes CASSQGASGRAEETQYF.